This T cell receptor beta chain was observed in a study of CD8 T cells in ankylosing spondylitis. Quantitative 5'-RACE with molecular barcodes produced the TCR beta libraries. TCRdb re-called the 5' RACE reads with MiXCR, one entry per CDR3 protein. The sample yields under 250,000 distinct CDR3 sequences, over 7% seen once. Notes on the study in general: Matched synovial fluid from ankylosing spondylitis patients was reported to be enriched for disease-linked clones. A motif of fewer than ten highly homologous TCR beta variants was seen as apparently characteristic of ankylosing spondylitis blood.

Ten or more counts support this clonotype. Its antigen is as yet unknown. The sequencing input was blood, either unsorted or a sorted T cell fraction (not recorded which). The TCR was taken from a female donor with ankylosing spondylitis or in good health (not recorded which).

CDR3 residues: CASSEHPNTEAFF. The CDR3 DNA follows: TGTGCCAGCAGTGAGCACCCGAACACTGAAGCTTTCTTT. V is TRBV2 and J is TRBJ1-1; D is unclear. Per the germline V gene, CDR1 is SNHLY and CDR2 is FYNNEI. Trimming cost V 3 bases and J 1 base, with 6 bases left between them. This CDR3 region has 13 residues.